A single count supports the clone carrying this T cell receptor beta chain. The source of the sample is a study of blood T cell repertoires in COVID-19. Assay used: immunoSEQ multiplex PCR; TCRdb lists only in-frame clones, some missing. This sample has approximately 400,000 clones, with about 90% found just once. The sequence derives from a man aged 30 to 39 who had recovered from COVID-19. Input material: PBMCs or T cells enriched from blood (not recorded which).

The CDR3 loop reads CASTWTASTDTQYF. CDR3 coding DNA: TGTGCCAGCACTTGGACAGCGAGCACAGATACGCAGTATTTT. V is TRBV6-5 and J is TRBJ2-3; the D gene is possibly TRBD1 (6 bases). Per the germline V gene, CDR1 is MNHEY and CDR2 is SVGAGI. This CDR3 region has 14 residues. The V end was cut by 7 bases, the J end by 0 bases, with 11 bases between.